In this sample, the clone carrying this T cell receptor (beta chain) turned up a few times. After extraction with the RNeasy kit, about 0.5 to 1 ug of the RNA was reverse transcribed using random hexamers. The TCR beta CDR3 was amplified by immunoSEQ multiplex PCR across 54 Vbeta, 13 Jbeta. Using its own MiXCR run on the immunoSEQ multiplex PCR reads, TCRdb lists one record per CDR3 protein. Of around 140,000 distinct CDR3 sequences in the sample, around 75% were seen once. Germline V gives CDR1 MNHEY, CDR2 SVGAGI. CDR3 length: 14 residues. V lost 5 bases to trimming and J lost 10 bases; unmatched junction nucleotides: 11. In blood CD8+ and CD4+ T cells, TCR beta underwent sequencing. Negative isolation was used for CD8+ and CD4+ T cells and FACS enrichment for TEMRA cells. This specimen belongs to a study of CD8 T cells in Susac syndrome.

V gene TRBV6-5 combines with J gene TRBJ2-1, with 7 bases aligning to TRBD2. This sequence was found in a human donor with multiple sclerosis. Material for sequencing was CD8+ T cells from PBMCs. CDR3 residues: CASSNLAGVSEQFF. As DNA, the CDR3 is TGTGCCAGCAGTAATCTGGCGGGAGTCTCCGAGCAGTTCTTC.